One sample yielded the 13 T cell receptor beta chains listed below, sequenced in a study of monozygotic twins with cystic fibrosis. Here immunoSEQ multiplex PCR was the method, and the copy in TCRdb shows in-frame clones only, minus some. The repertoire includes some 14,000 clones, more than 80% of them detected once, and approximately 0.7% sits in the top ten. Source material: blood. These TCRs come from a boy younger than 18 with cystic fibrosis.

The chain employs TRBV16 and TRBJ2-3; TRBD2 is a possible D gene (5 bases). The ends were cut back, 8 bases at V and 8 bases at J, with 14 bases in the middle. This CDR3 is 12 amino acids long. The germline CDR1 and CDR2 sequences are KGHSY and FQNENV. The CDR3 nucleotides are TGTGCCAGCGGATTACCGAGCGGTACGCAGTATTTT. This sequence encodes CASGLPSGTQYF.

The CDR3 here is CASSGGLHSYNEQFF. DNA for the CDR3: TGTGCCAGCAGTGGGGGACTCCACTCCTACAATGAGCAGTTCTTC. The rearrangement uses TRBV6-5 and TRBJ2-1; perhaps TRBD2 as D (6 bases). This CDR3 has 15 residues. Trimming took 5 bases from V and 0 from J, leaving 11 bases between them. Per the germline V gene, CDR1 is MNHEY and CDR2 is SVGAGI.

There are a few counts of this clone. The chain links TRBV4-1 to TRBJ1-5; the D is unclear. Germline values: CDR1 MGHRA, CDR2 YSYEKL. The CDR3 runs 16 residues. V was pared by 1 base and J by 0 bases, with 10 bases between. DNA of the CDR3: TGCGCCAGCAGCCAAGGATATGAGTATAGCAATCAGCCCCAGCATTTT. It is translated as CASSQGYEYSNQPQHF.

The chain carries TRBV14 and TRBJ1-3, with 7 nucleotides matching TRBD1. Germline CDR1 reads SGHDN; CDR2 reads FVKESK. The ends lost 2 bases at V and 4 bases at J; junction bases unmatched: 8. The CDR3 has 16 amino acids. CDR3 sequence reads: CASSQLPGGYGNTIYF. The CDR3 DNA sequence: TGTGCCAGCAGCCAACTCCCAGGGGGTTACGGAAACACCATATATTTT.

There are a few counts of this clone. The CDR3 is CASSEALGARRLEQYF. DNA for the CDR3: TGTGCCAGCAGTGAAGCTCTGGGGGCCAGGCGCCTCGAGCAGTACTTC. The chain employs TRBV6-1 and TRBJ2-7, with D possibly TRBD1 on 6 matching bases. Germline loops: CDR1 MNHNS, CDR2 SASEGT. The CDR3 is 16 amino acids. V was trimmed by 0 bases and J by 6 bases, leaving 18 bases between them.

V is TRBV28 and J is TRBJ2-2; 7 nucleotides line up with TRBD2. V trimming: 6 bases; J trimming: 4 bases; junction bases outside the gene matches: 17. This CDR3 is built from 18 residues. Germline V CDR1 and CDR2: MDHEN, SYDVKM. The CDR3 DNA follows: TGTGCCAGCAGGGACGCCGGGACCGGGGAGGGATCCACCGGGGAGCTGTTTTTT. Translation: CASRDAGTGEGSTGELFF. Drawing the rest from reference TRBV28 and TRBJ2-2, the complete variable domain is DVKVTQSSRYLVKRTGEKVFLECVQDMDHENMFWYRQDPGLGLRLIYFSYDVKMKEKGDIPEGYSVSREKKERFSLILESASTNQTSMYLCASRDAGTGEGSTGELFFGEGSRLTVL.

The chain recombines TRBV13 with TRBJ2-7; TRBD1 matches at 9 bases. The CDR3 loop spans 14 amino acids. CDR1 is PRHDT, CDR2 FYEKMQ, per germline (reference sequence). With 5 bases clipped from V and 6 bases from J, the junction kept 8 bases outside the gene matches. The CDR3 reads CASSPGTGTSEQYF. The CDR3 coding sequence is TGTGCCAGCAGCCCTGGGACAGGGACGAGCGAGCAGTACTTC.

This clone was seen a few times. The chain joins TRBV4-1 to TRBJ1-2; 7 bases match TRBD1. The germline gives CDR1 MGHRA, CDR2 YSYEKL. Trimming took 0 bases from V and 5 from J; bases not matched to a gene: 6. The CDR3 runs to 15 residues. The CDR3 sequence is CASSQERGLGYGYTF. CDR3 DNA: TGCGCCAGCAGCCAAGAGAGGGGGCTCGGGTATGGCTACACCTTC.

The gene calls are TRBV30 and TRBJ1-1, with D maybe TRBD1 (5 bases). Deletions cut 4 bases from V and 6 bases from J, with 6 bases between. The CDR3 contains 10 residues. Germline CDR1 reads GTSNPN; CDR2 reads SVGIG (reference sequence). Here the CDR3 DNA reads TGTGCCTGGACGGGGGCTGAAGCTTTCTTT. Residues: CAWTGAEAFF.

The chain recombines TRBV29-1 with TRBJ2-3, with D unclear. Germline V lookup: CDR1 SQVTM, CDR2 ANQGSEA. This CDR3 spans 15 amino acids. V was clipped by 4 bases and J by 7 bases, with 21 bases between them. CDR3 residues: CSVGRRDFPRNTQYF. As DNA, the CDR3 is TGCAGCGTTGGAAGAAGAGACTTCCCAAGAAATACGCAGTATTTT.

CDR3 sequence reads: CASRPGTGKTHYQETQYF. The CDR3 DNA reads TGTGCCAGCAGACCCGGGACAGGGAAGACTCACTATCAAGAGACCCAGTACTTC. J is TRBJ2-5 and V is TRBV2, with 9 positions matching TRBD1. The trim removed 6 bases at V and 2 bases at J, leaving 16 bases unmatched. The CDR3 contains 18 residues. Germline CDR1 is SNHLY and CDR2 is FYNNEI.

V is TRBV6-6 and J is TRBJ1-1; 7 nucleotides align to TRBD1. Germline lookup yields CDR1 MNHNY and CDR2 SVGAGI (reference sequence). The CDR3 sequence is 14 residues long. Germline trimming cut 4 bases from V and 3 bases from J; bases unmatched to any gene: 5. CDR3 DNA sequence: TGTGCCAGCAGTTTCTGGGACAGACACACTGAAGCTTTCTTT. The encoded protein is CASSFWDRHTEAFF.

CDR3 residues: CASSPRDGPYEQYF. CDR3 nucleotide sequence: TGTGCCAGCTCCCCCCGGGACGGGCCCTACGAGCAGTACTTC. The rearrangement joins TRBV18 to TRBJ2-7; TRBD1 or TRBD2 may be the D gene (5 bases each). Germline CDR1 and CDR2: KGHSH and LQKENI. The CDR3 covers 14 residues. V gave up 6 bases and J gave up 2 bases, with 14 bases separating them.